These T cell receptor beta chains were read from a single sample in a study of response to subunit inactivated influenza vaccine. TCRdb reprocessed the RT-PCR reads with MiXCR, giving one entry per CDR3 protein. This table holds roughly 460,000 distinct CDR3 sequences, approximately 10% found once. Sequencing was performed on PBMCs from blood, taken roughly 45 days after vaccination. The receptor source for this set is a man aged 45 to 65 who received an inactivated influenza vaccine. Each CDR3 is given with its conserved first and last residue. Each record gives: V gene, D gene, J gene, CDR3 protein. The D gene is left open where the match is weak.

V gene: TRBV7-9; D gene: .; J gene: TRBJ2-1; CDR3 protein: CASSADRSYNEQFF
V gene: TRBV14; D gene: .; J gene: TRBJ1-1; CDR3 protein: CASSKQNTEAFF
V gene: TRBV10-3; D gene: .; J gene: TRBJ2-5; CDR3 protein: CAISEWQGGAQYF
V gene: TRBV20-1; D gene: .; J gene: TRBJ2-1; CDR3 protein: CSARDLSGVVNEQFF
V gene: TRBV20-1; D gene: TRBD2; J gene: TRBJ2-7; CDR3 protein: CSARDYPGLAGGTYEQYF
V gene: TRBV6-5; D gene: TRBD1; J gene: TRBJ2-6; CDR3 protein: CASSYGQGAGANVLTF
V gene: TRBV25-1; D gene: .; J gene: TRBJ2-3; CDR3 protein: CASSESRGSDTQYF
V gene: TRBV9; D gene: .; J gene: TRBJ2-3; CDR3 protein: CASKRSDLGSDTQYF
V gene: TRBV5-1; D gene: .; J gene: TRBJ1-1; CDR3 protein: CASSPRGWAINTEAFF
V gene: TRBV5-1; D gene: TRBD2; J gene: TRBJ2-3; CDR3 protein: CASSSGGTSDTDTQYF
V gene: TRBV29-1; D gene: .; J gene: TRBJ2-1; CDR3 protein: CSGNTGHSSYNEQFF
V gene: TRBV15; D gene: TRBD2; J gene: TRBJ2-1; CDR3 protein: CATSKEVGLAGMQFF
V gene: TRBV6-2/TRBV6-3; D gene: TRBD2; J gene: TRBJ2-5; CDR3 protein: CASSYSFSGGQPQETQYF
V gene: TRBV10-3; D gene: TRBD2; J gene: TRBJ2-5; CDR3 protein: CAISPSGSWTETQYF
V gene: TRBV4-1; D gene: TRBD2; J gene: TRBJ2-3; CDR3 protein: CASSPEILTSGRATDTQYF
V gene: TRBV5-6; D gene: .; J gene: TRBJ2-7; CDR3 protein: CASSFIEGMGPYEQYF
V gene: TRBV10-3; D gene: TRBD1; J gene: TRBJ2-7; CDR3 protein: CAISVGTGSNEQYF
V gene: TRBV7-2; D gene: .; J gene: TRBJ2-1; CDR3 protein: CASSLVQWTEYNEQFF
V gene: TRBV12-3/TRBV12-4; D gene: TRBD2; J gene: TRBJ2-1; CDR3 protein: CASSPPGLASSNEQFF
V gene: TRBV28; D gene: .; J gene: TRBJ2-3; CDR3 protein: CASSFMGVSTDTQYF
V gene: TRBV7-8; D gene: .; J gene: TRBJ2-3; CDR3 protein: CASSLGSGTSTDTQYF
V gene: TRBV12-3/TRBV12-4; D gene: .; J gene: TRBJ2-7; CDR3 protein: CASSLHQDYEQYF
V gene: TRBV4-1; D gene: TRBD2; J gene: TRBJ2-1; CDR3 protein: CASSHLTSGNPGRPYNEQFF
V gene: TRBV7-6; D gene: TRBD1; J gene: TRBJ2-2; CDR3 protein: CASSWDAGTGDRNTGELFF
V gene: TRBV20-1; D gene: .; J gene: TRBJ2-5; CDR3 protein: CSARSHRPRETQYF
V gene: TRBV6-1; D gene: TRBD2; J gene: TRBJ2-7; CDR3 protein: CASRPDFGLAGVPEQYF
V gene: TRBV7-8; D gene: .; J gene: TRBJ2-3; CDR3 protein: CASSRGRVKSTDTQYF
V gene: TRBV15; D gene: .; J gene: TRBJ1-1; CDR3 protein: CATSRGGGIEAFF
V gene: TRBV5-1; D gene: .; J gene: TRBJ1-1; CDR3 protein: CASSLEVQGSGEAFF
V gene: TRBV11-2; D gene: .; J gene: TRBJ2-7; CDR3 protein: CASSLGEAEQYF